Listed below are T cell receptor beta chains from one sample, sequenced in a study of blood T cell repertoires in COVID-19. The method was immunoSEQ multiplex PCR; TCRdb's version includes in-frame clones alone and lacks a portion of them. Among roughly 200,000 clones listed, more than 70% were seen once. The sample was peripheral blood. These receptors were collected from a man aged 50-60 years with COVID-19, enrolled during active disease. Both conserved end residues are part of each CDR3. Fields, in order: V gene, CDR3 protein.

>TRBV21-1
CASSKVERGDEQYF
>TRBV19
CASRAGNGYTF
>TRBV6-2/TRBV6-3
CASSYVEDYGYTF
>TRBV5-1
CASSLIESGETQYF
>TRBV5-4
CASSLGGRSNQPQHF
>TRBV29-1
CSVVPIRLGHNEQFF
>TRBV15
CATSRGGPRQPQHF
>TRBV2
CASRGQGMNTEAFF
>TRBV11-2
CASSRHRDFYEQYF
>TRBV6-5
CASRAGSHEQYF
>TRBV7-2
CASSLDGGAKGEQYF
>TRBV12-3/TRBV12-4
CASKAGFDAFF
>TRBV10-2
CASSGQGWEKLFF
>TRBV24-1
CATSGERYNQPQHF
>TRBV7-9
CASSQPGTRLHYEQYF
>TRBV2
CASSERRGSTDTQYF
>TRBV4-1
CASSQDITGAYNEQFF
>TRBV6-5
CASRRSERLYGYTF
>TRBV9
CASSVDGIQPQHF
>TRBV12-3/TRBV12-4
CASSARSGTEQYF
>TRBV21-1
CASSKVPEGGASYEQYF
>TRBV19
CASSTEGAYQPQHF